This T cell receptor (beta chain) was recorded in a study of OX40 agonist ivuxolimab in advanced cancers. Study context: Ivuxolimab was delivered to patients intravenously every 2 weeks at doses spanning 0.01 to 10 mg/kg. Of mixed ages from about 20 to 85 and averaging about 60 years, the group was more than 65% male. Study observations and caveats: Among the lowest peripheral clonal expansion occurred in 0.1-3.0 mg/kg partial responders.

In germline, CDR1 is SGHDT, CDR2 YYEEEE. CDR3 length equals 16 residues. Trimming took off 5 bases at V and 3 bases at J, with 17 bases between the two ends. Clones were sequenced by immunoSEQ multiplex PCR, and TCRdb holds only the in-frame ones, with some missing. Among some 41,000 clones, approximately 84% were seen once, and the ten largest hold about 17%. This clone is labeled as large (0.1 to 1%). What it recognizes is unknown. This receptor was obtained from an adult with an advanced solid tumor such as melanoma, head and neck, liver or kidney cancer. This chain links TRBV5-6 with TRBJ2-2; weak D call: TRBD2 (6 bases). Specimen: CD4+ or CD8+ T cells sorted from blood, collected in a trial of the OX40 agonist ivuxolimab. CDR3 in DNA: TGTGCCAGCAGGTCCCGGGACTTGGGGTACACCGGGGAGCTGTTTTTT. Its translation: CASRSRDLGYTGELFF.